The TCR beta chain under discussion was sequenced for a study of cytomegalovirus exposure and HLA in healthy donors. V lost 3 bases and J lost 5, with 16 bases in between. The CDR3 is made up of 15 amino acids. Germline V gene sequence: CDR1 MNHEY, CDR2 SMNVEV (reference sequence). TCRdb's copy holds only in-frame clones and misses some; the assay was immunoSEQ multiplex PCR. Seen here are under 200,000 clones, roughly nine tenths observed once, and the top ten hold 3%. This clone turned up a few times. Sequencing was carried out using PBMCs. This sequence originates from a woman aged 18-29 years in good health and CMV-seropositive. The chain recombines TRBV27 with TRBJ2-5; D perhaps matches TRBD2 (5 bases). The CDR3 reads CASSFTSVQRETQYF. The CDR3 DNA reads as TGTGCCAGCAGTTTTACTAGTGTGCAACGGGAGACCCAGTACTTC.